Below, 22 T cell receptor beta chains from the same sample are listed, as sequenced in a study of OX40 agonist ivuxolimab in advanced cancers. TCRdb keeps only in-frame clones here, not all; method: immunoSEQ multiplex PCR. This table has around 73,000 clones, 70% to 90% appearing once. The input for sequencing was CD4+ or CD8+ T cells sorted from blood, taken in a trial of the OX40 agonist ivuxolimab. The receptors derive from an adult with an advanced solid tumor such as melanoma, head and neck, liver or kidney cancer.

The rearrangement links TRBV11-3 to TRBJ1-2; D is unclear. Germline CDR1 SGHNT, CDR2 YENEEA. This CDR3 is built from 14 residues. V gave up 2 bases and J gave up 3 bases, with 10 bases separating them. Written as DNA, the CDR3 is TGTGCCAGCAGCTTACGGGAAGAGGACTATGGCTACACCTTC. It specifies CASSLREEDYGYTF.

The V gene is TRBV11-3, the J gene TRBJ2-4; a possible D gene is TRBD2 (5 bases). The CDR3 length is 15 residues. Germline values: CDR1 SGHNT, CDR2 YENEEA. Trimming pared 2 bases from V and 1 base from J, leaving 9 bases between. The CDR3 here is CASSLIGEAKNIQYF. The CDR3 region has the DNA TGTGCCAGCAGCTTAATCGGGGAGGCCAAAAACATTCAGTACTTC.

The chain couples TRBV4-1 to TRBJ2-7; 7 nucleotides align to TRBD2. Unmatched junction bases numbered 10, after V lost 4 bases and J lost 4 bases. The CDR3 extends over 15 amino acids. Germline V CDR1 and CDR2: MGHRA, YSYEKL. DNA of the CDR3: TGCGCCAGCAGCCTTTCTAGCGGTTGGGGATACGAGCAGTACTTC. Translated: CASSLSSGWGYEQYF.

This sequence joins TRBV6-1 and TRBJ2-3, with D possibly matching TRBD2 (6 bases). The CDR3 is made up of 15 amino acids. The germline V gene has CDR1 MNHNS and CDR2 SASEGT. The V end was cut by 10 bases, the J end by 4 bases, with 21 bases between. CDR3 in amino acids: CAISGTSLVSDTQYF. The CDR3, as DNA: TGTGCCATCTCGGGGACTTCCCTTGTGTCAGATACGCAGTATTTT.

In regard to this clone: The germline gene is not matched at one end of the junction; a read error may be the cause. This chain uses TRBV2 with TRBJ1-2; TRBD1 is a possible D gene (6 bases). CDR1 and CDR2 from the germline V gene are SNHLY and FYNNEI. This CDR3 comprises 13 residues. Written as DNA, the CDR3 is TGTGCCAGCAGTGAAGCGGAGGGGGTGCCCCCCGCCTTC. Translated: CASSEAEGVPPAF. The full variable domain, its missing parts supplied by reference TRBV2 and TRBJ1-2, is EPEVTQTPSHQVTQMGQEVILRCVPISNHLYFYWYRQILGQKVEFLVSFYNNEISEKSEIFDDQFSVERPDGSNFTLKIRSTKLEDSAMYFCASSEAEGVPPAFGSGTRLTVV.

This clone appeared once. The chain links TRBV5-1 to TRBJ2-7; tentative D call: TRBD2 (5 bases). Trimming removed 4 bases at V and 4 bases at J, with 18 bases between. Germline CDR1 reads SGHRS; CDR2 reads YFSETQ. The CDR3 sequence is 15 residues long. Here the CDR3 DNA reads TGCGCCAGCAGCCCCGGGGTAGCAGCCCCTTACGAGCAGTACTTC. Residues: CASSPGVAAPYEQYF. Together with reference TRBV5-1 and TRBJ2-7, the CDR3 gives the full variable domain: KAGVTQTPRYLIKTRGQQVTLSCSPISGHRSVSWYQQTPGQGLQFLFEYFSETQRNKGNFPGRFSGRQFSNSRSEMNVSTLELGDSALYLCASSPGVAAPYEQYFGPGTRLTVT.

The V call is TRBV28, the J call TRBJ2-7; the D is unclear. This CDR3 is built from 12 residues. Trimming removed 5 bases at V and 6 bases at J, with 11 bases between. Germline V gene sequence: CDR1 MDHEN, CDR2 SYDVKM. As DNA, the CDR3 is TGTGCCAGCAGTCCTCCGGTTGGCGAGCAGTACTTC. The encoded protein is CASSPPVGEQYF. The full variable domain, its missing parts supplied by reference TRBV28 and TRBJ2-7, is DVKVTQSSRYLVKRTGEKVFLECVQDMDHENMFWYRQDPGLGLRLIYFSYDVKMKEKGDIPEGYSVSREKKERFSLILESASTNQTSMYLCASSPPVGEQYFGPGTRLTVT.

To note about this clone: An end of the junction differs from the germline gene, which may be a read error. CDR3: CASSVDRATGELFF. DNA for the CDR3: TGTGCTAGCAGCGTGGACAGGGCCACCGGGGAGCTGTTTTTT. This chain connects TRBV7-7 to TRBJ2-2, with TRBD1 matching 8 bases. CDR3 length: 14 residues. Germline-derived CDR1 and CDR2 are SSHAT and FNYEAQ (reference sequence). The whole variable domain, remainder taken from reference TRBV7-7 and TRBJ2-2, is GAGVSQSPRYKVTKRGQDVTLRCDPISSHATLYWYQQALGQGPEFLTYFNYEAQPDKSGLPSDRFSAERPEGSISTLTIQRTEQRDSAMYRCASSVDRATGELFFGEGSRLTVL.

The chain couples TRBV5-6 to TRBJ2-6, with unresolved D. Germline assignment: CDR1 SGHDT and CDR2 YYEEEE. CDR3 length: 15 amino acids. Between the trimmed V and J ends, which lost 4 bases and 4 bases, there was a span of 12 bases. CDR3 sequence (DNA): TGTGCCAGCAGCCCACAGCGATCCGGGGCCAACGTCCTGACTTTC. It yields the protein CASSPQRSGANVLTF. Complete variable domain (other parts from reference TRBV5-6 and TRBJ2-6): DAGVTQSPTHLIKTRGQQVTLRCSPKSGHDTVSWYQQALGQGPQFIFQYYEEEERQRGNFPDRFSGHQFPNYSSELNVNALLLGDSALYLCASSPQRSGANVLTFGAGSRLTVL.

The CDR3 reads CASSFGGLVIGEQFF. DNA of the CDR3: TGCGCCAGCAGCTTTGGAGGACTAGTTATAGGTGAGCAGTTCTTC. This chain joins TRBV5-1 and TRBJ2-1; 7 bases line up with TRBD2. The CDR3 covers 15 residues. Germline V gives CDR1 SGHRS, CDR2 YFSETQ. Trimming cost V 2 bases and J 9 bases; bases outside gene matches: 11. Full variable domain (rest looked up from reference TRBV5-1 and TRBJ2-1): KAGVTQTPRYLIKTRGQQVTLSCSPISGHRSVSWYQQTPGQGLQFLFEYFSETQRNKGNFPGRFSGRQFSNSRSEMNVSTLELGDSALYLCASSFGGLVIGEQFFGPGTRLTVL.

The V and J genes are TRBV30 and TRBJ2-1; D unclear. Trimming took off 0 bases at V and 4 bases at J, with 4 bases between the two ends. The CDR3 totals 12 residues. Germline V CDR1 and CDR2: GTSNPN, SVGIG (reference sequence). In DNA form, the CDR3 reads TGTGCCTGGAGTGTGACGTACAATGAGCAGTTCTTC. Its protein is CAWSVTYNEQFF.

The chain recombines TRBV19 with TRBJ2-2; 13 bases are a match to TRBD2. V gave up 5 bases and J gave up 7 bases; unmatched junction bases: 4. The V gene's germline CDR1 is LNHDA and CDR2 SQIVND (reference sequence). The CDR3 runs 15 residues. This CDR3 reads CASSWTSGSNGELFF. DNA for the CDR3: TGTGCCAGTAGTTGGACTAGCGGGAGTAACGGGGAGCTGTTTTTT.

This rearrangement joins TRBV2 to TRBJ1-1; weak D call: TRBD1 (5 bases). This CDR3 region has 15 residues. Trimming cost V 3 bases and J 4 bases, with 15 bases left between them. Germline CDR1 SNHLY, CDR2 FYNNEI. CDR3 amino acids: CASSEQGVTSTEAFF. The CDR3 DNA reads as TGTGCCAGCAGTGAGCAGGGAGTTACAAGCACTGAAGCTTTCTTT.

The rearrangement links TRBV12-5 to TRBJ2-5, with 9 bases fitting TRBD1. CDR3 length: 16 residues. CDR1 LGHNT and CDR2 FRNRAP come from the germline V gene. Losses at the gene ends were 1 base for V and 5 bases for J; bases not matched to a gene: 8. The CDR3 sequence: CASGLGSGTGWETQYF. The CDR3 DNA follows: TGTGCTAGTGGTTTGGGATCCGGGACAGGGTGGGAGACCCAGTACTTC.

V usage is TRBV6-5 and J usage is TRBJ2-7; D possibly corresponds to TRBD2 (5 bases). The V end lost 2 bases, the J end lost 6 bases, and 17 bases lay between the germline ends. Germline loops: CDR1 MNHEY, CDR2 SVGAGI. The CDR3 totals 15 residues. CDR3 coding DNA: TGTGCCAGCAGTTACGTCGCGGGTCCCCTTGGCGAGCAGTACTTC. Encoded protein: CASSYVAGPLGEQYF.

This clone was counted a single time. The chain employs TRBV15 and TRBJ2-3; a possible D gene is TRBD1 (5 bases). The germline gives CDR1 LNHNV, CDR2 YYDKDF (reference sequence). The V and J ends lost 1 base and 6 bases respectively, with 14 bases between them. This CDR3 is built from 15 residues. The CDR3 reads CATSRVGGKGDTQYF. The CDR3, as DNA: TGTGCCACCAGCAGAGTAGGTGGTAAGGGGGATACGCAGTATTTT.

This chain links TRBV11-3 with TRBJ1-3; possible D gene TRBD1, 5 bases. In germline, CDR1 is SGHNT, CDR2 YENEEA. Trimming took off 6 bases at V and 0 bases at J, with 18 bases between the two ends. The CDR3 contains 17 residues. The CDR3 reads CASSPGGPGGSGNTIYF. DNA of the CDR3: TGTGCCAGCAGTCCGGGAGGACCGGGGGGCTCTGGAAACACCATATATTTT.

The rearrangement joins TRBV5-3 to TRBJ1-4, with a possible D match to TRBD1 (5 bases). TRBV5-3 is sorted into the ORF group, with uncertain function. Trimming took off 0 bases at V and 1 base at J, with 10 bases between the two ends. The CDR3 is 16 residues long. CDR3: CARSLGQPLTNEKLFF. CDR3 bases: TGTGCCAGAAGCTTGGGACAGCCTTTAACTAATGAAAAACTGTTTTTT.

The chain has TRBV19 and TRBJ2-1; D is undetermined. The germline V gene has CDR1 LNHDA and CDR2 SQIVND (reference sequence). The V end lost 8 bases, the J end lost 4 bases, and 6 bases lay between the germline ends. This CDR3 has 11 residues. CDR3 amino acids: CASSYYNEQFF. The CDR3 nucleotides read TGTGCCAGTTCCTATTACAATGAGCAGTTCTTC.

The rearrangement joins TRBV28 to TRBJ2-2; no clear D gene. Trimming left V 3 bases short and J 4 bases short, with 12 bases between. Germline CDR1 is MDHEN and CDR2 is SYDVKM. CDR3 size: 15 residues. CDR3 coding DNA: TGTGCCAGCAGTTTCAACCTCGGTGGCACCGGGGAGCTGTTTTTT. This codes for CASSFNLGGTGELFF.

The gene calls are TRBV27 and TRBJ2-2; TRBD1 agrees at 7 bases. V lost 5 bases and J lost 5; bases outside the gene matches: 5. Per the germline V gene, CDR1 is MNHEY and CDR2 is SMNVEV (reference sequence). The CDR3 contains 14 residues. CDR3 sequence (DNA): TGTGCCAGCAGTGACAGGGCTTGGACCGGGGAGCTGTTTTTT. This sequence encodes CASSDRAWTGELFF.

This sequence joins TRBV11-2 and TRBJ1-3; unclear D gene. CDR3 length: 15 amino acids. Trimming removed 1 base from V and 0 bases from J, with 7 bases in between. Germline-derived CDR1 and CDR2 are SGHAT and FQNNGV. The chain's CDR3 is CASSLGVSSGNTIYF. CDR3 DNA: TGTGCCAGCAGCTTAGGGGTTAGCTCTGGAAACACCATATATTTT.